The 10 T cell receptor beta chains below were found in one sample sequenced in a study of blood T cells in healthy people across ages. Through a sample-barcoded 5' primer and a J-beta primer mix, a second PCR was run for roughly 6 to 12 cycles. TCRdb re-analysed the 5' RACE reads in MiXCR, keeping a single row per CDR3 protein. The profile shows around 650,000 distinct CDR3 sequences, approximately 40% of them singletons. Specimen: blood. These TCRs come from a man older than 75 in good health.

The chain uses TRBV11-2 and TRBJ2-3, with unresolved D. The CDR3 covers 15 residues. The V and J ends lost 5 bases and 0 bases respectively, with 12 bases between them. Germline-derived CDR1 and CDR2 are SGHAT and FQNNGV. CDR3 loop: CASSPGVLSTDTQYF. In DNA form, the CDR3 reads TGTGCCAGCAGCCCGGGCGTACTAAGCACAGATACGCAGTATTTT. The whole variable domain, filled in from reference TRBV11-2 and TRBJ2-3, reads EAGVAQSPRYKIIEKRQSVAFWCNPISGHATLYWYQQILGQGPKLLIQFQNNGVVDDSQLPKDRFSAERLKGVDSTLKIQPAKLEDSAVYLCASSPGVLSTDTQYFGPGTRLTVL.

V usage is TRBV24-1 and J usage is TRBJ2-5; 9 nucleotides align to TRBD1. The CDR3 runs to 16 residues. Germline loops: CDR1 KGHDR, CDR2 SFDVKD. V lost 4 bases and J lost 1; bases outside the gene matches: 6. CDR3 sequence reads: CATSDHGTGPQETQYF. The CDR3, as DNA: TGTGCCACCAGTGACCACGGGACAGGGCCCCAAGAGACCCAGTACTTC.

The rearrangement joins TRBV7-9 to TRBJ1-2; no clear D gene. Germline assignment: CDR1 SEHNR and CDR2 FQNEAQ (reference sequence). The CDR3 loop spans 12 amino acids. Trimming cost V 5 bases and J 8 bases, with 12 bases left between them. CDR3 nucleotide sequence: TGTGCCAGCAGCCCCCGATTGCACGGCTACACCTTC. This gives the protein CASSPRLHGYTF.

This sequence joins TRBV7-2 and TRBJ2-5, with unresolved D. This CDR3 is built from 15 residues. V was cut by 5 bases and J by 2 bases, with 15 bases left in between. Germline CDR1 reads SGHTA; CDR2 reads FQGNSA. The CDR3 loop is CASSRTAPRQETQYF. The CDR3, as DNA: TGTGCCAGCAGCCGAACTGCACCAAGACAAGAGACCCAGTACTTC.

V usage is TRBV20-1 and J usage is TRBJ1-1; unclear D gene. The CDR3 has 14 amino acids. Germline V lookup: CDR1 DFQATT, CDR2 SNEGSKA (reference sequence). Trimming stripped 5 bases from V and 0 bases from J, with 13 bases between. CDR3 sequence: CSAAVQSLNTEAFF. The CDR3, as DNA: TGCAGTGCTGCCGTTCAGAGTCTGAACACTGAAGCTTTCTTT.

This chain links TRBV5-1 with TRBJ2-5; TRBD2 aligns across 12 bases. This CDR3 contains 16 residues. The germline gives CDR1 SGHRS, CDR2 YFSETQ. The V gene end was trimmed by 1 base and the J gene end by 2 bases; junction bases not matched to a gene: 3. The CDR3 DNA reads TGCGCCAGCAGCTTGATAGGACTAGCGGGACAAGAGACCCAGTACTTC. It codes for CASSLIGLAGQETQYF.

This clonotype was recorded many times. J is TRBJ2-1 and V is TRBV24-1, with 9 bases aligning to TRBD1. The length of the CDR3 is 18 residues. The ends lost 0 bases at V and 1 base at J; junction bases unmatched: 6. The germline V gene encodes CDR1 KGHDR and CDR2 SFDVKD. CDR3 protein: CATSDLSGDRASYNEQFF. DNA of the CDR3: TGTGCCACCAGTGATTTGAGCGGGGACAGGGCATCCTACAATGAGCAGTTCTTC.

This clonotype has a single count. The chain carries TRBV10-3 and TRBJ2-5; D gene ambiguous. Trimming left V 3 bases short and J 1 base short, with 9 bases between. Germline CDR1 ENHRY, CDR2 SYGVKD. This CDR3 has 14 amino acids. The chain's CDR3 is CAISDSRSQETQYF. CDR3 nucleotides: TGTGCCATCAGTGATAGTAGATCCCAAGAGACCCAGTACTTC.

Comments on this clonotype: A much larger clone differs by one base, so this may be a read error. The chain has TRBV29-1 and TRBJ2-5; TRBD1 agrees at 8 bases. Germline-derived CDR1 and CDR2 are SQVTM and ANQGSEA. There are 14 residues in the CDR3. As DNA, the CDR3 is TGCAGCGTTGTGCAGGGGGCTATCCAAGAGGCCCAGTACTTC. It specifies CSVVQGAIQEAQYF.

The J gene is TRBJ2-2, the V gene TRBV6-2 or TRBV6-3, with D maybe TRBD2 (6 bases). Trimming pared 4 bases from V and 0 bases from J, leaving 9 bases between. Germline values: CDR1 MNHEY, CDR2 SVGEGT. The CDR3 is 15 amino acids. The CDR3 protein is CASSWASANTGELFF. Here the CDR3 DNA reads TGTGCCAGCAGTTGGGCTAGCGCGAACACCGGGGAGCTGTTTTTT.